This entry features one T cell receptor beta chain sequence. The protocol was immunoSEQ multiplex PCR, while the TCRdb copy is restricted to in-frame clones and leaves out a portion. Here the sample spans 110,000 to 150,000 clones, around four fifths being singletons. Study members were between about 18 and 95 years old and lived in some 26 US regions. Donors of Cohort 3 who recovered were those that had two negative PCRs, clearance, or symptom resolution. The data were obtained in a study of blood T cell repertoires in COVID-19. The V end lost 0 bases, the J end lost 1 base, and 13 bases lay between the germline ends. Germline values: CDR1 LNHNV, CDR2 YYDKDF (reference sequence). This CDR3 is 17 amino acids long.

This TCR derives from a woman aged 40 to 50 who had recovered from COVID-19. The chain is built from TRBV15 and TRBJ1-5; maybe TRBD1 (5 bases). The sequencing sample was made of PBMCs or T cells enriched from blood (not recorded which). The CDR3 loop reads CATSRDSGPGSNQPQHF. As DNA, the CDR3 is TGTGCCACCAGCAGAGATTCAGGGCCAGGGAGCAATCAGCCCCAGCATTTT.